Below, 13 T cell receptor beta chains from the same sample are listed, as sequenced in a study of metastatic and nonmetastatic thyroid tumors. Via MiXCR, TCRdb re-called the PCR reads. The sample yields 25,000 to 35,000 clones, roughly 10% seen once. Ahead of thyroid surgery, no patient had received treatment of any kind. The sample taken for sequencing was blood. These receptors were collected from a female donor with papillary thyroid cancer or a benign thyroid nodule (not recorded which). Some clones in this sample may be carry-over from other donors' samples.

This clone was observed many times. The V call is TRBV20-1, the J call TRBJ2-7; D call uncertain. Germline CDR1 is DFQATT and CDR2 is SNEGSKA (reference sequence). The CDR3 runs 12 residues. CDR3 region: CSSWRSSYEQYF. The CDR3 bases are TGCTCCTCCTGGCGGTCCTCCTACGAGCAGTACTTC.

Ten or more counts support this clone. The genes are TRBV20-1 and TRBJ2-7, with 8 bases aligning to TRBD1. Trimming at V came to 5 bases and at J to 5 bases, leaving 8 bases not matched to a gene. The CDR3 is made up of 13 amino acids. Germline-derived CDR1 and CDR2 are DFQATT and SNEGSKA (reference sequence). CDR3 residues: CSAETDRGDEQYF. In DNA, the CDR3 is TGCAGTGCTGAAACAGACAGGGGCGACGAGCAGTACTTC.

This clone was seen many times. The V call is TRBV20-1, the J call TRBJ2-1; D uncertain. V lost 0 bases to trimming and J lost 10 bases, with 16 bases between them. Per the germline V gene, CDR1 is DFQATT and CDR2 is SNEGSKA (reference sequence). The CDR3 length is 14 residues. The CDR3 sequence is CSAREGKLHEEQFF. The CDR3 DNA sequence: TGCAGTGCTAGAGAGGGAAAACTTCACGAGGAGCAGTTCTTC.

This clone was observed many times. This sequence joins TRBV3-1 and TRBJ1-1; D is undetermined. This CDR3 has 13 residues. V lost 4 bases and J 3 bases, leaving 9 bases between the germline ends. Germline V CDR1 and CDR2: LGHDT, YNNKEL (reference sequence). Here the CDR3 reads CASSPVRDTEAFF. In DNA form, the CDR3 reads TGTGCCAGCAGCCCCGTACGTGACACTGAAGCTTTCTTT.

Many counts were recorded for this clone. The chain uses TRBV6-2 or TRBV6-3 and TRBJ1-2; 8 bases are a match to TRBD1. The trim removed 2 bases at V and 4 bases at J, leaving 3 bases unmatched. Germline V gene lookup returns CDR1 MNHEY and CDR2 SVGEGT. The CDR3 consists of 14 residues. The CDR3 DNA follows: TGTGCCAGCAGTTACCCTGGGACAGGCTATGGCTACACCTTC. Encoded protein: CASSYPGTGYGYTF.

This clone was seen at least ten times. The V and J genes are TRBV10-3 and TRBJ1-1, with a tentative D call TRBD1 (5 bases). Germline V CDR1 and CDR2: ENHRY, SYGVKD. Between the trimmed V and J ends, which lost 6 bases and 4 bases, there was a span of 9 bases. The CDR3 contains 12 residues. CDR3 bases: TGTGCCATCAGACCCGACAGCACTGAAGCTTTCTTT. Its translation is CAIRPDSTEAFF.

This clone showed up many times. V usage is TRBV4-3 and J usage is TRBJ2-1, with D unresolved. Trimming cost V 0 bases and J 4 bases, with 13 bases left between them. The germline CDR1 and CDR2 sequences are LGHNA and YSLEER. CDR3 length: 16 residues. The CDR3 DNA reads as TGCGCCAGCAGCCAAGAGCTCCTAGACCTATACAATGAGCAGTTCTTC. Translating it yields CASSQELLDLYNEQFF.

This clone occurred many times. The chain combines TRBV9 with TRBJ2-7; 8 positions agree with TRBD2. J lost 4 bases, V lost 4 bases, and 10 bases had no gene match. This CDR3 spans 15 amino acids. CDR1 is SGDLS, CDR2 YYNGEE, per germline. The CDR3 DNA sequence: TGTGCCAGCAGCCCAGAGACTCGGGGGGGATACGAGCAGTACTTC. This encodes CASSPETRGGYEQYF.

This chain uses TRBV7-9 with TRBJ2-1, with D possibly matching TRBD2 (6 bases). The V end was cut by 5 bases, the J end by 6 bases, with 14 bases between. Germline CDR1 SEHNR, CDR2 FQNEAQ (reference sequence). This CDR3 has 14 residues. The CDR3 bases are TGTGCCAGCAGCCTTAGTACGCGGGGCAATGAGCAGTTCTTC. Its translation: CASSLSTRGNEQFF.

The table lists this clone with many counts. V and J are TRBV12-3 or TRBV12-4 and TRBJ2-6, with D perhaps matching TRBD2 (6 bases). V dropped 6 bases and J dropped 3 bases, with 12 bases sitting between them. The CDR3 spans 15 residues. In DNA, the CDR3 is TGTGCCAGCAGGTCACTAGCTAGTGGGGCCAACGTCCTGACTTTC. This sequence encodes CASRSLASGANVLTF.

In its sample, this clone was seen many times. The rearrangement uses TRBV11-2 and TRBJ2-7; D uncertain. The CDR3 has 12 amino acids. Germline CDR1 and CDR2: SGHAT and FQNNGV. The V and J ends lost 5 bases and 1 base respectively, with 6 bases between them. In nucleotides, the CDR3 is TGTGCCAGCAGCCCCCATTCCTACGAGCAGTACTTC. Translating gives CASSPHSYEQYF.

The gene calls are TRBV20-1 and TRBJ2-5, with 12 bases identical to TRBD2. TRBJ2-1 matches the DNA end more closely, so the J call is doubtful. The CDR3 totals 14 residues. Germline V gives CDR1 DFQATT, CDR2 SNEGSKA (reference sequence). The CDR3 reads CSAPRTSGTNEQFF. In nucleotides, the CDR3 is TGCAGTGCCCCACGGACTAGCGGGACTAATGAGCAGTTCTTC.

The sample holds many counts of this clone. This chain uses TRBV7-2 with TRBJ2-7; D unresolved. The germline V gene has CDR1 SGHTA and CDR2 FQGNSA. The CDR3 spans 13 residues. V was trimmed by 2 bases and J by 7 bases, leaving 12 bases between them. In nucleotides, the CDR3 is TGTGCCAGCAGCTTATTGCGGTCACGGGAGCAGTACTTC. This gives the protein CASSLLRSREQYF.